The 20 T cell receptor beta chains below all came from one sample that was sequenced in a study of cytomegalovirus exposure and HLA in healthy donors. The PCR ran on 60 Vbeta and 13 Jbeta primers. Method: immunoSEQ multiplex PCR; TCRdb's copy keeps in-frame clones and lacks some. The data hold over 100,000 clones, with approximately 79% observed a single time. Sequencing was carried out using PBMCs. These receptors were collected from a man aged 50 to 59 in good health and CMV-seropositive.

The genes are TRBV4-1 and TRBJ1-2; no clear D. Germline loops: CDR1 MGHRA, CDR2 YSYEKL. Trimming removed 0 bases from V and 8 bases from J, with 13 bases in between. The CDR3 sequence is 14 residues long. The CDR3 DNA reads TGCGCCAGCAGCCAAGACCGGAGGGCGGGAGGCTACACCTTC. Encoded protein: CASSQDRRAGGYTF.

In this sample, this clone turned up once. The chain has TRBV6-5 and TRBJ2-7; 7 bases match TRBD1. The V gene's germline CDR1 is MNHEY and CDR2 SVGAGI. This CDR3 is built from 14 residues. V shed 6 bases, J shed 3 bases, and the junction held 8 bases outside the gene matches. The CDR3, as DNA: TGTGCCAGCAGCTTGACAGGGTCTGGCTACGAGCAGTACTTC. Residues: CASSLTGSGYEQYF.

The table lists this clone with a few counts. The chain joins TRBV27 to TRBJ2-6, with 8 bases identical to TRBD1. With V trimmed by 3 bases and J by 2 bases, 6 bases remained unmatched. CDR3 size: 17 residues. The V gene's germline CDR1 is MNHEY and CDR2 SMNVEV (reference sequence). CDR3 coding DNA: TGTGCCAGCAGTTTTGGGGGGACAGGCGCTGGGGCCAACGTCCTGACTTTC. It encodes CASSFGGTGAGANVLTF.

The rearrangement uses TRBV7-8 and TRBJ2-3, with D perhaps TRBD2 (6 bases). Trimming shortened V by 6 bases and J by 2 bases, and 12 bases separated the two germline ends. The length of the CDR3 is 14 residues. Germline CDR1 is SGHVS and CDR2 is FQNEAQ. CDR3 nucleotides: TGTGCCAGCAGAAGGGGACTTAACACAGATACGCAGTATTTT. It specifies CASRRGLNTDTQYF. The full variable domain, rest sourced from reference TRBV7-8 and TRBJ2-3, is GAGVSQSPRYKVAKRGQDVALRCDPISGHVSLFWYQQALGQGPEFLTYFQNEAQLDKSGLPSDRFFAERPEGSVSTLKIQRTQQEDSAVYLCASRRGLNTDTQYFGPGTRLTVL.

The V and J genes are TRBV6-5 and TRBJ2-7; no clear D gene. Germline CDR1 and CDR2: MNHEY and SVGAGI. CDR3 size: 11 residues. Trimming removed 8 bases from V and 2 bases from J, with 7 bases in between. The CDR3 sequence is CASGLTYEQYF. CDR3 nucleotides: TGTGCCAGCGGGCTCACCTACGAGCAGTACTTC.

With respect to this clone: A junction end diverges from the germline sequence, so it may reflect a read error. The rearrangement joins TRBV7-9 to TRBJ1-1, with 9 bases identical to TRBD1. Germline CDR1 and CDR2: SEHNR and FQNEAQ (reference sequence). CDR3 size: 14 residues. In DNA form, the CDR3 reads TGTTCCAGCAGTCGGGACAGGGTGAACACTGAAGCTTTCTTT. The encoded protein is CSSSRDRVNTEAFF.

This clone was detected a few times. The rearrangement uses TRBV9 and TRBJ1-2, with 8 bases identical to TRBD1. CDR1 and CDR2 from the germline V gene are SGDLS and YYNGEE. Trimming cost V 0 bases and J 8 bases; bases outside gene matches: 6. The CDR3 is made up of 14 amino acids. The CDR3 sequence is CASSVGDRRGGYTF. The CDR3 DNA reads TGTGCCAGCAGCGTAGGGGACAGGAGGGGGGGCTACACCTTC.

This sequence joins TRBV5-1 and TRBJ2-7, with TRBD2 matching 10 bases. The CDR3 consists of 19 residues. Germline V lookup: CDR1 SGHRS, CDR2 YFSETQ. V dropped 3 bases and J dropped 7; count of bases not matched to a gene: 22. CDR3: CASSSRGLAGAPTVYEQYF. CDR3 DNA: TGCGCCAGCAGCTCCCGCGGGCTAGCGGGAGCCCCGACCGTTTATGAGCAGTACTTC.

The rearrangement joins TRBV9 to TRBJ2-5; a weak D match, TRBD2 (7 bases). V was trimmed by 4 bases and J by 5 bases, leaving 21 bases between them. The CDR3 totals 16 residues. CDR1 and CDR2 (germline): SGDLS, YYNGEE. The CDR3 protein is CASSQPGGDLRETQYF. The CDR3 DNA is TGTGCCAGCAGCCAGCCGGGGGGCGATCTCCGGGAGACCCAGTACTTC.

The CDR3 is CSASWYSEAFF. As DNA, the CDR3 is TGCAGTGCTAGTTGGTACAGTGAAGCTTTCTTT. V gene TRBV20-1 combines with J gene TRBJ1-1; the D is unclear. CDR3 size: 11 residues. CDR1 and CDR2 (germline): DFQATT, SNEGSKA (reference sequence). Trimming took off 3 bases at V and 7 bases at J, with 9 bases between the two ends.

The chain links TRBV6-1 to TRBJ2-5, with TRBD2 identical over 12 bases. CDR1 MNHNS and CDR2 SASEGT come from the germline V gene. The CDR3 spans 18 residues. The trim removed 0 bases at V and 5 bases at J, leaving 10 bases unmatched. CDR3 residues: CASSEAKLAGGGVETQYF. The CDR3 coding sequence is TGTGCCAGCAGTGAAGCGAAACTAGCGGGGGGTGGGGTGGAGACCCAGTACTTC.

The rearrangement joins TRBV10-3 to TRBJ1-5; weak D call: TRBD1 (5 bases). Germline CDR1 is ENHRY and CDR2 is SYGVKD. V was cut by 5 bases and J by 3 bases, with 14 bases left in between. This CDR3 spans 15 amino acids. CDR3 residues: CAISPQGHDNQPQHF. As DNA, the CDR3 is TGTGCCATCAGTCCGCAAGGACACGACAATCAGCCCCAGCATTTT.

In this sample, this clone turned up once. The chain has TRBV2 and TRBJ2-7, with TRBD1 as a possible D gene (6 bases). Germline CDR1 is SNHLY and CDR2 is FYNNEI. CDR3 length equals 14 residues. The V and J ends lost 5 bases and 1 base respectively, with 12 bases between them. For the CDR3, the DNA is TGTGCCAGCAGTACTACAGGGTTTTCCTACGAGCAGTACTTC. Translating it yields CASSTTGFSYEQYF.

This clone was seen only a few times. The chain employs TRBV4-1 and TRBJ2-7; 7 nucleotides align to TRBD2. Germline assignment: CDR1 MGHRA and CDR2 YSYEKL. The CDR3 is 16 residues long. Trimming removed 0 bases from V and 2 bases from J; junction bases left unmatched: 7. As DNA, the CDR3 is TGCGCCAGCAGCCAAGAGATAAGCGGGACGCCCTACGAGCAGTACTTC. This gives the protein CASSQEISGTPYEQYF.

The chain links TRBV5-6 to TRBJ1-1; a weak D match, TRBD1 (5 bases). V was trimmed by 4 bases and J by 0 bases, leaving 13 bases between them. Germline V gives CDR1 SGHDT, CDR2 YYEEEE. The CDR3 has 15 amino acids. CDR3 residues: CASSGGSDMNTEAFF. The CDR3 nucleotides read TGTGCCAGCAGCGGTGGGTCGGACATGAACACTGAAGCTTTCTTT.

The chain combines TRBV18 with TRBJ2-1; a weak D match, TRBD2 (5 bases). The CDR3 has 16 amino acids. The germline CDR1 and CDR2 sequences are KGHSH and LQKENI. V dropped 0 bases and J dropped 5 bases, with 14 bases sitting between them. CDR3: CASSPPGGRRNNEQFF. The CDR3 region has the DNA TGTGCCAGCTCACCACCGGGTGGGAGAAGAAACAATGAGCAGTTCTTC. The full variable domain, completed using reference TRBV18 and TRBJ2-1, is NAGVMQNPRHLVRRRGQEARLRCSPMKGHSHVYWYRQLPEEGLKFMVYLQKENIIDESGMPKERFSAEFPKEGPSILRIQQVVRGDSAAYFCASSPPGGRRNNEQFFGPGTRLTVL.

As regards this clone: Germline is not matched at one junction end, which may reflect a read error. The genes are TRBV7-7 and TRBJ2-7; 8 bases are shared with TRBD2. The CDR3 length is 16 residues. Germline CDR1 reads SSHAT; CDR2 reads FNYEAQ (reference sequence). The CDR3 reads CASSLAGTAERGEQYF. DNA for the CDR3: TGTGCTAGCAGCTTAGCGGGGACTGCAGAACGGGGGGAGCAGTACTTC.

The rearrangement joins TRBV6-1 to TRBJ2-3; a weak D match, TRBD1 (6 bases). The CDR3 extends over 13 amino acids. Germline V gene data show CDR1 as MNHNS and CDR2 as SASEGT. Trimming removed 5 bases at V and 5 bases at J, with 11 bases between. The CDR3 sequence is CASSRQVGDTQYF. The CDR3 DNA follows: TGTGCCAGCAGTCGACAGGTCGGAGATACGCAGTATTTT.

V usage is TRBV19 and J usage is TRBJ1-1; 11 positions match TRBD1. CDR1 is LNHDA and CDR2 is SQIVND in the germline V gene (reference sequence). V trimming: 11 bases; J trimming: 6 bases; junction bases outside the gene matches: 5. CDR3 length: 12 amino acids. CDR3 bases: TGTGCCTGCCTGGGACAGGGGGCTGAAGCTTTCTTT. This codes for CACLGQGAEAFF.

This clone came up a few times. In DNA, the CDR3 is TGCGCCAGCAGCCCATCAGGAGCGGGAAATGAGCAGTTCTTC. Encoded protein: CASSPSGAGNEQFF. The V and J genes are TRBV4-3 and TRBJ2-1; 7 nucleotides agree with TRBD2. Germline lookup yields CDR1 LGHNA and CDR2 YSLEER. CDR3 length: 14 residues. V dropped 4 bases and J dropped 7; count of bases not matched to a gene: 7.